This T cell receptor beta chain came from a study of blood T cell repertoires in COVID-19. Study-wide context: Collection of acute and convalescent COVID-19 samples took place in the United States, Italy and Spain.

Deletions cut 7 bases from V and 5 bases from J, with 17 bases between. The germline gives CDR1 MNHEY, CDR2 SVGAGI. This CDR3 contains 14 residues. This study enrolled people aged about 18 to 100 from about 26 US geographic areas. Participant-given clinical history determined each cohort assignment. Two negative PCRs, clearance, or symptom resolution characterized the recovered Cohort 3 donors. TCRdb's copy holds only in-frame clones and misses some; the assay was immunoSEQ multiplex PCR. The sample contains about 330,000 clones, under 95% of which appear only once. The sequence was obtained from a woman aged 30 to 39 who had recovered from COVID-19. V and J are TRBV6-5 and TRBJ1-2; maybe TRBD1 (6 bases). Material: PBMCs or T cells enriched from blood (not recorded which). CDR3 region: CASKKSGVVYGYTF. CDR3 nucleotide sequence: TGTGCCAGCAAAAAGTCAGGGGTCGTTTATGGCTACACCTTC.